Listed here are 27 T cell receptor beta chains from one sample, sequenced in a study of blood T cells in healthy people across ages. A sample-barcoded 5' primer and a J-beta primer mix were used in a second PCR of about 7 to 12 cycles. TCRdb re-analysed the 5' RACE reads in MiXCR, keeping a single row per CDR3 protein. The data hold 1.2 million to 1.5 million distinct CDR3 sequences, with about 43% observed a single time. Sequenced input: blood. Receptors originate from a woman younger than 30 in good health.

V and J are TRBV6-5 and TRBJ2-7; 7 nucleotides line up with TRBD2. V shed 5 bases, J shed 4 bases, and the junction held 11 bases outside the gene matches. CDR1 and CDR2 from the germline V gene are MNHEY and SVGAGI. The CDR3 has 15 residues. CDR3 region: CASSKPRGDGYEQYF. CDR3 DNA sequence: TGTGCCAGCAGTAAGCCTCGGGGGGACGGGTACGAGCAGTACTTC.

This clonotype was seen a handful of times. Written as DNA, the CDR3 is TGCGCCACTGGTGGGTCTGGTGCTACTGAAGCTTTCTTT. Translating gives CATGGSGATEAFF. The J gene is TRBJ1-1, the V gene TRBV4-1; no reliable D call. Trimming removed 10 bases at V and 5 bases at J, with 17 bases between. This CDR3 has 13 amino acids. Germline assignment: CDR1 MGHRA and CDR2 YSYEKL.

About this clonotype itself: An end of the junction does not agree with germline; a read error may underlie this. The V and J genes are TRBV3-1 and TRBJ1-4; no reliable D call. Per germline, CDR1 LGHDT and CDR2 YNNKEL (reference sequence). The CDR3 contains 14 residues. The CDR3 here is CANSHRTTNEKLFF. CDR3 DNA sequence: TGTGCCAACAGCCACCGGACAACTAATGAAAAACTGTTTTTT.

This sequence joins TRBV20-1 and TRBJ2-5; D is tentatively TRBD1 or TRBD2 (5 bases each). Deletions cut 1 base from V and 1 base from J, with 10 bases between. Germline CDR1 and CDR2: DFQATT and SNEGSKA (reference sequence). The length of the CDR3 is 14 residues. CDR3 loop: CSARVPGAQETQYF. As DNA, the CDR3 is TGCAGTGCTAGAGTTCCCGGGGCCCAAGAGACCCAGTACTTC.

V and J are TRBV14 and TRBJ2-5; 9 bases line up with TRBD2. There are 16 residues in the CDR3. Trimming cost V 4 bases and J 11 bases; bases outside gene matches: 17. Germline V gene lookup returns CDR1 SGHDN and CDR2 FVKESK. Written as DNA, the CDR3 is TGTGCCAGCAGCCCGATAGCGGGAGCATCCTACAATGAGCAGTACTTC. Protein product: CASSPIAGASYNEQYF.

This sequence joins TRBV6-5 and TRBJ2-3, with 8 bases that match TRBD1. CDR1 is MNHEY, CDR2 SVGAGI, per germline. CDR3 size: 15 residues. V shed 8 bases, J shed 4 bases, and the junction held 11 bases outside the gene matches. The DNA for the CDR3 is TGTGCCAGCGGCTCAGGGGGCTCTATTGCAGATACGCAGTATTTT. Its protein product is CASGSGGSIADTQYF.

This clonotype was observed a few times. CDR3 sequence: CAISESGQGKGYGYTF. Written as DNA, the CDR3 is TGTGCCATCAGTGAGTCGGGCCAGGGAAAGGGCTATGGCTACACCTTC. J is TRBJ1-2 and V is TRBV10-3; D is possibly TRBD1 (5 bases). From germline, CDR1 is ENHRY and CDR2 SYGVKD. There are 16 residues in the CDR3. Trimming removed 0 bases from V and 4 bases from J, with 15 bases in between.

As regards this clonotype: One junction end does not reproduce the germline sequence, and a read error may be involved. The rearrangement uses TRBV28 and TRBJ2-7, with D perhaps matching TRBD1 (6 bases). Germline V gene sequence: CDR1 MDHEN, CDR2 SYDVKM. The CDR3 consists of 15 residues. The CDR3 spells CASSFGRGFSYGQYF. CDR3 sequence (DNA): TGTGCCAGCAGTTTCGGCAGGGGTTTCTCCTACGGGCAGTACTTC.

In its sample, this clonotype was seen a few times. V gene TRBV20-1 combines with J gene TRBJ2-5; 14 positions match TRBD2. The CDR3 runs to 15 residues. The J segment lost 5 bases and the V segment lost 6 bases, leaving 8 bases of the junction unmatched. From germline, CDR1 is DFQATT and CDR2 SNEGSKA (reference sequence). The CDR3 coding sequence is TGCAGTGCCCAGACTAGCGGGAGGGGTATGGAGACCCAGTACTTC. It codes for CSAQTSGRGMETQYF.

This clonotype occurred a few times. J is TRBJ2-1 and V is TRBV6-5, with 12 nucleotides matching TRBD2. Trimming took 4 bases from V and 2 from J; bases not matched to a gene: 9. This CDR3 spans 18 amino acids. The V gene's germline CDR1 is MNHEY and CDR2 SVGAGI. In DNA, the CDR3 is TGTGCCAGCAGTTTGGTCGCTAGCGGGAGGGTAGCCTACAATGAGCAGTTCTTC. It encodes CASSLVASGRVAYNEQFF.

V gene TRBV4-1 combines with J gene TRBJ2-3, with 10 bases identical to TRBD1. The CDR3 has 14 amino acids. The J segment lost 10 bases and the V segment lost 6 bases, leaving 10 bases of the junction unmatched. CDR1 and CDR2 (germline): MGHRA, YSYEKL. CDR3 bases: TGCGCCAGCAGGTGGGACAGGGGACCCAATGCGCAGTATTTT. This sequence encodes CASRWDRGPNAQYF.

This clonotype was seen more than once but under ten times. The V call is TRBV2, the J call TRBJ2-3; no definite D call. This CDR3 has 12 residues. In germline, CDR1 is SNHLY, CDR2 FYNNEI. V lost 2 bases, J lost 6 bases, and 6 bases lay in between. The CDR3 protein is CASSELRDTQYF. In nucleotides, the CDR3 is TGTGCCAGCAGTGAACTTCGGGATACGCAGTATTTT. The whole variable domain, filled in from reference TRBV2 and TRBJ2-3, reads EPEVTQTPSHQVTQMGQEVILRCVPISNHLYFYWYRQILGQKVEFLVSFYNNEISEKSEIFDDQFSVERPDGSNFTLKIRSTKLEDSAMYFCASSELRDTQYFGPGTRLTVL.

The genes are TRBV2 and TRBJ2-1; 10 nucleotides match TRBD2. CDR1 is SNHLY, CDR2 FYNNEI, per germline. The V gene end was trimmed by 2 bases and the J gene end by 2 bases; junction bases not matched to a gene: 9. There are 18 residues in the CDR3. For the CDR3, the DNA is TGTGCCAGCAGTGAACGGTCTAGCGGGAGCGGGGCCTACAATGAGCAGTTCTTC. This translates into CASSERSSGSGAYNEQFF. Combining the CDR3 with reference TRBV2 and TRBJ2-1 gives the whole variable domain EPEVTQTPSHQVTQMGQEVILRCVPISNHLYFYWYRQILGQKVEFLVSFYNNEISEKSEIFDDQFSVERPDGSNFTLKIRSTKLEDSAMYFCASSERSSGSGAYNEQFFGPGTRLTVL.

The chain employs TRBV24-1 and TRBJ2-3; D gene ambiguous. The CDR3 extends over 12 amino acids. V lost 4 bases and J 2 bases, leaving 3 bases between the germline ends. The germline gives CDR1 KGHDR, CDR2 SFDVKD. This chain's CDR3 is CATSEITDTQYF. In nucleotides, the CDR3 is TGTGCCACCAGTGAGATCACAGATACGCAGTATTTT.

CDR3 sequence reads: CASRAGTVGGYTF. The CDR3 region has the DNA TGTGCCAGTCGAGCCGGGACCGTCGGTGGCTACACCTTC. The genes are TRBV19 and TRBJ1-2; TRBD1 is a possible D gene (5 bases). Germline CDR1 reads LNHDA; CDR2 reads SQIVND (reference sequence). This CDR3 has 13 amino acids. V was trimmed by 8 bases and J by 7 bases, leaving 17 bases between them.

The V gene is TRBV28, the J gene TRBJ1-1; 8 bases align to TRBD1. The junction had 11 bases not matched to a gene; V was cut back by 10 bases and J by 1 base. Germline V gene sequence: CDR1 MDHEN, CDR2 SYDVKM. The CDR3 spans 15 residues. The DNA for the CDR3 is TGTGCCACCCTACCGGCGGGACAGGCGAACACTGAAGCTTTCTTT. This translates into CATLPAGQANTEAFF.

The rearrangement links TRBV6-2 or TRBV6-3 to TRBJ2-5; D is ambiguous. The J call is in doubt because the DNA end fits TRBJ2-7 better. Germline loops: CDR1 MNHEY, CDR2 SVGEGT. This CDR3 is 13 amino acids long. This chain's CDR3 is CASTQAEMGEQYF. CDR3 in DNA: TGTGCCAGCACTCAAGCCGAAATGGGCGAGCAGTACTTC.

The genes are TRBV15 and TRBJ1-3; D is unclear. V was shortened by 3 bases and J by 4 bases, with 10 bases between the two germline ends. CDR1 and CDR2 (germline): LNHNV, YYDKDF (reference sequence). The CDR3 is 14 amino acids. The CDR3 nucleotides are TGTGCCACCAGCAGTCCCGGAGGGGGAAACACCATATATTTT. This encodes CATSSPGGGNTIYF.

The gene calls are TRBV12-3 or TRBV12-4 and TRBJ2-3; 13 nucleotides align to TRBD2. The length of the CDR3 is 17 residues. Losses at the gene ends were 4 bases for V and 3 bases for J; bases not matched to a gene: 7. CDR3 nucleotides: TGTGCCAGCAGTTCCCGGACTAGCGGGAGTGCAACAGATACGCAGTATTTT. Translated: CASSSRTSGSATDTQYF.

This clonotype was counted between two and nine times. V usage is TRBV28 and J usage is TRBJ1-2, with D maybe TRBD1 (5 bases). The germline V gene encodes CDR1 MDHEN and CDR2 SYDVKM. CDR3 size: 15 residues. V was pared by 6 bases and J by 3 bases, with 17 bases between. The CDR3 DNA reads TGTGCCAGCAGCCCACCCCTGCGGGGGTACTATGGCTACACCTTC. Its protein is CASSPPLRGYYGYTF.

CDR3: CSARDQSTGDNSPLHF. The CDR3 DNA reads TGCAGTGCTAGAGACCAGTCCACAGGAGATAATTCACCCCTCCACTTT. V is TRBV20-1 and J is TRBJ1-6; TRBD1 is a possible D gene (5 bases). Germline values: CDR1 DFQATT, CDR2 SNEGSKA (reference sequence). Trimming left V 0 bases short and J 5 bases short, with 14 bases between. This CDR3 contains 16 residues.

The V gene is TRBV20-1, the J gene TRBJ2-7, with D perhaps TRBD1 or TRBD2 (5 bases each). V lost 6 bases, J lost 0 bases, and 21 bases lay in between. Germline V gene data show CDR1 as DFQATT and CDR2 as SNEGSKA (reference sequence). CDR3 size: 16 residues. Here the CDR3 reads CSAERDGRDTSYEQYF. In nucleotides, the CDR3 is TGCAGTGCCGAACGGGACGGCCGAGATACCTCCTACGAGCAGTACTTC.

This clonotype has more than one count but fewer than ten. CDR3 sequence: CSASRGPLYNEQFF. The CDR3, as DNA: TGCAGTGCTAGCCGGGGGCCGCTGTACAATGAGCAGTTCTTC. The V and J genes are TRBV20-1 and TRBJ2-1; D may correspond to TRBD1 or TRBD2 (6 bases each). The CDR3 runs 14 residues. V was trimmed by 3 bases and J by 4 bases, leaving 13 bases between them. Germline V gene sequence: CDR1 DFQATT, CDR2 SNEGSKA (reference sequence).

This CDR3 is CASSLGTQDNEQFF. CDR3 DNA sequence: TGTGCCAGCAGCCTCGGGACTCAAGACAATGAGCAGTTCTTC. The rearrangement joins TRBV7-7 to TRBJ2-1, with D possibly matching TRBD2 (6 bases). The CDR3 has 14 amino acids. The V end lost 5 bases, the J end lost 5 bases, and 13 bases lay between the germline ends. Germline CDR1 SSHAT, CDR2 FNYEAQ (reference sequence).

The chain employs TRBV28 and TRBJ1-5, with TRBD1 identical over 7 bases. J lost 1 base, V lost 3 bases, and 6 bases had no gene match. Germline V gene sequence: CDR1 MDHEN, CDR2 SYDVKM. The CDR3 length is 16 residues. In nucleotides, the CDR3 is TGTGCCAGCAGTTTCCTACGGACAGGAAGCAATCAGCCCCAGCATTTT. Translating gives CASSFLRTGSNQPQHF.

The chain recombines TRBV7-9 with TRBJ1-3, with D hard to call. The CDR3 sequence is 13 residues long. V gave up 7 bases and J gave up 2 bases, with 9 bases separating them. The germline gives CDR1 SEHNR, CDR2 FQNEAQ (reference sequence). Written as DNA, the CDR3 is TGTGCCAGCACTCCCGAGACTGGAAACACCATATATTTT. It specifies CASTPETGNTIYF.

The chain has TRBV4-1 and TRBJ2-1; a weak D match, TRBD2 (5 bases). V lost 4 bases to trimming and J lost 0 bases, with 7 bases between them. This CDR3 has 14 amino acids. The germline CDR1 and CDR2 sequences are MGHRA and YSYEKL. For the CDR3, the DNA is TGCGCCAGCAGCCGACTAACCTCCTACAATGAGCAGTTCTTC. Amino acid sequence: CASSRLTSYNEQFF.